This TCR beta chain was documented in a study of blood T cell repertoires in COVID-19. Looking at the study overall: T cells, B-cell-depleted T cells, or PBMCs supplied cDNA or gDNA.

This clone appeared a few times. Germline CDR1 MNHEY, CDR2 SVGAGI. The V gene end was trimmed by 4 bases and the J gene end by 0 bases; junction bases not matched to a gene: 2. The CDR3 length is 16 residues. Per the authors' pipeline: Amplification of reference gene primers was used by the study to estimate nucleated cell counts. The repertoire was sequenced with immunoSEQ multiplex PCR; TCRdb's copy has only in-frame clones and lacks some. The D gene and trimming were derived from the DNA, and the V and J assignments and clone size from that table. Of around 230,000 clones listed, 88% were seen once; the top ten hold 2% to 3%. Participant age was roughly 18 to 95 years, and participants resided in about two dozen US areas. The study assigned cohorts using participant-reported clinical history.

The chain joins TRBV6-5 to TRBJ2-1; 11 bases fit TRBD2. The TCR sequence derives from a woman between 40 and 50 years old with acute COVID-19. Sequencing was done on a sample of PBMCs or T cells enriched from blood (not recorded which). The CDR3 sequence: CASSSSGGTSYNEQFF. In nucleotides, the CDR3 is TGTGCCAGCAGTTCTAGCGGGGGGACCTCCTACAATGAGCAGTTCTTC.